A single T cell receptor (beta chain) is shown here with its context. The sample comes from a study of blood T cell repertoires in COVID-19. Study information: Samples representing acute and convalescent COVID-19 were sourced from the United States, Italy and Spain. Sample material is recorded as cDNA or gDNA derived from T cells, B-cell-depleted T cells, or PBMCs.

Profiling relied on immunoSEQ multiplex PCR, and the TCRdb table lists in-frame clones only, not all of them. The sample lists hundreds of thousands of clones, around 80% occurring once. Researchers sorted participants into cohorts using their self-reported clinical history. The CDR3 is 14 amino acids. The V and J ends lost 4 bases and 3 bases respectively, with 12 bases between them. The germline V gene encodes CDR1 KGHSH and CDR2 LQKENI. The gene calls are TRBV18 and TRBJ2-5; D unresolved. Sequencing was carried out using PBMCs or T cells enriched from blood (not recorded which). This TCR was sampled from a man in his thirties or forties with acute COVID-19. The CDR3 nucleotides are TGTGCCAGCTCACTTCCCCGGGTCAAAGAGACCCAGTACTTC. Translating gives CASSLPRVKETQYF.